The 9 T cell receptor beta chains below were found in one sample sequenced in a study of OX40 agonist ivuxolimab in advanced cancers. The protocol was immunoSEQ multiplex PCR, while the TCRdb copy is restricted to in-frame clones and leaves out a portion. Here the sample spans under 70,000 clones, around 83% being singletons. The input for sequencing was CD4+ or CD8+ T cells sorted from blood, taken in a trial of the OX40 agonist ivuxolimab. These TCRs come from an adult with an advanced solid tumor such as melanoma, head and neck, liver or kidney cancer.

This chain uses TRBV4-1 with TRBJ2-7; a weak D match, TRBD2 (6 bases). Germline CDR1 is MGHRA and CDR2 is YSYEKL. The CDR3 runs 15 residues. The ends were cut back, 0 bases at V and 5 bases at J, with 14 bases in the middle. The DNA of the CDR3 is TGCGCCAGCAGCCAAGAGGAGGGGCAAGGGGACGAGCAGTACTTC. It translates to CASSQEEGQGDEQYF.

The rearrangement uses TRBV2 and TRBJ2-2; D gene ambiguous. V shed 4 bases and J shed 6 bases, with 12 bases lying between them. The length of the CDR3 is 14 residues. In germline, CDR1 is SNHLY, CDR2 FYNNEI. As DNA, the CDR3 is TGTGCCAGCAGTGGGAAGGAATACGCCGGGGAGCTGTTTTTT. Translating it yields CASSGKEYAGELFF.

V usage is TRBV7-9 and J usage is TRBJ1-6; a possible D gene is TRBD1 (6 bases). This CDR3 has 15 residues. The V end lost 1 base, the J end lost 7 bases, and 11 bases lay between the germline ends. Germline assignment: CDR1 SEHNR and CDR2 FQNEAQ (reference sequence). CDR3 coding DNA: TGTGCCAGCAGCTTAGGCACAGGGCAGAATTCACCCCTCCACTTT. As protein: CASSLGTGQNSPLHF.

The J gene is TRBJ1-2, the V gene TRBV28, with no clear D. The ends were cut back, 2 bases at V and 8 bases at J, with 18 bases in the middle. CDR1 is MDHEN and CDR2 is SYDVKM in the germline V gene. CDR3 length: 15 residues. The CDR3 nucleotides read TGTGCCAGCAGTTTAGGAGCCATGATGAAGCTCGGCTACACCTTC. It is translated as CASSLGAMMKLGYTF.

The J gene is TRBJ2-7, the V gene TRBV4-3; D not resolved. V lost 2 bases and J lost 1, with 6 bases in between. Per germline, CDR1 LGHNA and CDR2 YSLEER. The length of the CDR3 is 13 residues. CDR3 residues: CASSQSLSYEQYF. The CDR3 bases are TGCGCCAGCAGCCAATCTCTATCCTACGAGCAGTACTTC.

This clone has only one observation. The V and J genes are TRBV7-9 and TRBJ2-3, with TRBD1 matching 8 bases. The CDR3 covers 15 residues. Germline CDR1 SEHNR, CDR2 FQNEAQ (reference sequence). With 6 bases clipped from V and 2 bases from J, the junction kept 7 bases outside the gene matches. DNA of the CDR3: TGTGCCAGCAGAGACAGGGGCTTATCCACAGATACGCAGTATTTT. Translated, it gives CASRDRGLSTDTQYF.

The J gene is TRBJ2-1, the V gene TRBV7-2; 9 bases match TRBD2. CDR1 is SGHTA and CDR2 is FQGNSA in the germline V gene. CDR3 length: 16 amino acids. V gave up 1 base and J gave up 8 bases; unmatched junction bases: 9. The CDR3 nucleotides are TGTGCCAGCAGCTTAGTTGCGGGAGGGCCCGGGGATGAGCAGTTCTTC. Encoded protein: CASSLVAGGPGDEQFF.

The rearrangement joins TRBV30 to TRBJ2-7, with 11 bases fitting TRBD1. J gave up 3 bases and V 4 bases, and 5 bases lay outside the gene matches. Germline V gives CDR1 GTSNPN, CDR2 SVGIG (reference sequence). The CDR3 contains 14 residues. DNA of the CDR3: TGTGCCTGGACCTCCGGGACAGGGGGCTACGAGCAGTACTTC. Translation gives CAWTSGTGGYEQYF.

This clone appeared a single time. The chain has TRBV19 and TRBJ2-5; 7 bases are shared with TRBD1. The germline V gene encodes CDR1 LNHDA and CDR2 SQIVND (reference sequence). V was pared by 3 bases and J by 5 bases, with 3 bases of the junction left unmatched. The CDR3 covers 13 residues. CDR3 amino acids: CASSMGTVETQYF. The CDR3 DNA reads as TGTGCCAGTAGTATGGGGACAGTGGAGACCCAGTACTTC.